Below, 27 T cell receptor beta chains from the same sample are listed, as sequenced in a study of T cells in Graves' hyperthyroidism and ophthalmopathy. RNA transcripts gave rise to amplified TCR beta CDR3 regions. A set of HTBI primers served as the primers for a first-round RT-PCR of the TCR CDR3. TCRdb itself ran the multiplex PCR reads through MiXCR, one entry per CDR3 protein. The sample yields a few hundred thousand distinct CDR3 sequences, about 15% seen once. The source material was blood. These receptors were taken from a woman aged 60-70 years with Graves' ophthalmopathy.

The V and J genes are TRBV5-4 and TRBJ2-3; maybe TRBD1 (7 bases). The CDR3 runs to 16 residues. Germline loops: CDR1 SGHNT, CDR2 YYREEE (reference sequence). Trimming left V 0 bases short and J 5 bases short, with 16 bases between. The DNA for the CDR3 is TGTGCCAGCAGCTTGGATGGGGGGACAGCCAAAGATACGCAGTATTTT. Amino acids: CASSLDGGTAKDTQYF. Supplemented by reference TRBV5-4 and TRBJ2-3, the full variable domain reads ETGVTQSPTHLIKTRGQQVTLRCSSQSGHNTVSWYQQALGQGPQFIFQYYREEENGRGNFPPRFSGLQFPNYSSELNVNALELDDSALYLCASSLDGGTAKDTQYFGPGTRLTVL.

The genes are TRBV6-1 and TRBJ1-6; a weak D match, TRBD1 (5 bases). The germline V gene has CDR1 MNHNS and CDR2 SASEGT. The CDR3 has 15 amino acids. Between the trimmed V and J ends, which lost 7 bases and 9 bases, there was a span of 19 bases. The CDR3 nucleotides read TGTGCCAGCACCCTAGTGGGGACCCGGAGTTCACCCCTCCACTTT. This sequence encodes CASTLVGTRSSPLHF.

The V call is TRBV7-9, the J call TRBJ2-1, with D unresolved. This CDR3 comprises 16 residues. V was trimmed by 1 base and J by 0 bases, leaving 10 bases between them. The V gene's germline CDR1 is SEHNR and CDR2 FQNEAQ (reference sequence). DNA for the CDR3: TGTGCCAGCAGCTTAGTCGACTTCAGCTCCTACAATGAGCAGTTCTTC. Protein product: CASSLVDFSSYNEQFF.

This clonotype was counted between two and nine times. The CDR3 loop is CASSQYPTDPNQPQHF. CDR3 DNA: TGCGCCAGCAGCCAGTACCCGACGGACCCCAATCAGCCCCAGCATTTT. V usage is TRBV4-1 and J usage is TRBJ1-5; D gene ambiguous. Germline CDR1 and CDR2: MGHRA and YSYEKL. V gave up 3 bases and J gave up 3 bases, with 15 bases separating them. The CDR3 loop spans 16 amino acids.

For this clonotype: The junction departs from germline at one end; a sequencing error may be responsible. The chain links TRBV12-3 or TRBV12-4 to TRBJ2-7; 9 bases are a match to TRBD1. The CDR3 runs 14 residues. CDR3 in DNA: TGTGTCAGCAGTTTTGGGACAGGGTCTTACGAGCAGTACTTC. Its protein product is CVSSFGTGSYEQYF.

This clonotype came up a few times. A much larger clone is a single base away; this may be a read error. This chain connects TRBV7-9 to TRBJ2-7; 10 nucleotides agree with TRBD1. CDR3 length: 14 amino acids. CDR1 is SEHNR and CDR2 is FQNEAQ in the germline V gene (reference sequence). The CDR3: CASSTDRGGHEQHF. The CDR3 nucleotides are TGTGCCAGCAGCACGGACAGGGGGGGCCACGAGCAGCACTTC.

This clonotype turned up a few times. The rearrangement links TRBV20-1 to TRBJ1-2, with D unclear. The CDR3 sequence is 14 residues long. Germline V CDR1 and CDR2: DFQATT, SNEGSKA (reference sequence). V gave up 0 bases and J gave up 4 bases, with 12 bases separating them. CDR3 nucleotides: TGCAGTGCTAGAGATCTCCGGACCATCTATGGCTACACCTTC. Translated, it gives CSARDLRTIYGYTF.

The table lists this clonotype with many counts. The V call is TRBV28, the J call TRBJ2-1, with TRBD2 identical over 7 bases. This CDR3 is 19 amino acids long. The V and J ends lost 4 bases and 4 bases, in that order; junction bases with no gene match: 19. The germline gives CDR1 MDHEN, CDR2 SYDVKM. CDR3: CASSSRLLSSSGDYNEQFF. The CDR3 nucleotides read TGTGCCAGCAGTTCCCGTTTATTGAGTTCGAGCGGGGATTACAATGAGCAGTTCTTC.

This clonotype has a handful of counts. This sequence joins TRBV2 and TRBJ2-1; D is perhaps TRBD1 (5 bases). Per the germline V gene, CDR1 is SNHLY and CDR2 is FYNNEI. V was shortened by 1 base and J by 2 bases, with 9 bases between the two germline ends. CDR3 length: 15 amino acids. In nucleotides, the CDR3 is TGTGCCAGCAGTGAAGGCAGGGTCCCCTACAATGAGCAGTTCTTC. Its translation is CASSEGRVPYNEQFF.

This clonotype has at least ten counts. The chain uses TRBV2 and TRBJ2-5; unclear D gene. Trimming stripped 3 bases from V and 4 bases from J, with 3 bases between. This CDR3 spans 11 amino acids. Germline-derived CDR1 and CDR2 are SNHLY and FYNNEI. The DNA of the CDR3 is TGTGCCAGCAGTGAGACAGAGACCCAGTACTTC. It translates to CASSETETQYF. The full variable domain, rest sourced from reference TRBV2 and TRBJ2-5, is EPEVTQTPSHQVTQMGQEVILRCVPISNHLYFYWYRQILGQKVEFLVSFYNNEISEKSEIFDDQFSVERPDGSNFTLKIRSTKLEDSAMYFCASSETETQYFGPGTRLLVL.

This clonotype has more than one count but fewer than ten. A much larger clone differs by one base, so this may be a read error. Here the CDR3 DNA reads TGTGCCAGCAGCGTAATTGGAGGACTGATGTATGGCCACACCTTC. It codes for CASSVIGGLMYGHTF. The J gene is TRBJ1-2, the V gene TRBV7-2; no reliable D call. The germline CDR1 and CDR2 sequences are SGHTA and FQGNSA. The CDR3 contains 15 residues. The full variable domain, its missing parts supplied by reference TRBV7-2 and TRBJ1-2, is GAGVSQSPSNKVTEKGKDVELRCDPISGHTALYWYRQSLGQGLEFLIYFQGNSAPDKSGLPSDRFSAERTGGSVSTLTIQRTQQEDSAVYLCASSVIGGLMYGHTFGSGTRLTVV.

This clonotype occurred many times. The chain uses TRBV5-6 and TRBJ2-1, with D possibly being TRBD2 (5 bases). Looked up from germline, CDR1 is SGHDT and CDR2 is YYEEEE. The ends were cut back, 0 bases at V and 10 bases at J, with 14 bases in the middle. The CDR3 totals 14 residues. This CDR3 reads CASSLVDSRGEQFF. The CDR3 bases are TGTGCCAGCAGCTTGGTCGACTCCCGAGGGGAGCAGTTCTTC.

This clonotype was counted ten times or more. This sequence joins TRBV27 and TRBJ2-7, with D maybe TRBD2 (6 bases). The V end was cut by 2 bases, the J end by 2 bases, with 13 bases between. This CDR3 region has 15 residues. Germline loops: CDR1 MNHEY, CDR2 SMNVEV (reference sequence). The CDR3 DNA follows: TGTGCCAGCAGTTTAGATAGTAGCGGACCCTACGAGCAGTACTTC. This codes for CASSLDSSGPYEQYF.

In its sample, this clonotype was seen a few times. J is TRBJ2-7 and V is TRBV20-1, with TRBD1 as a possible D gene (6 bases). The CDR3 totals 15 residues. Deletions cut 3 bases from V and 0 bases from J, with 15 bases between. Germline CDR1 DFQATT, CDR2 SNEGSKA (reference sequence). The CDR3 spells CSASAIDRTSYEQYF. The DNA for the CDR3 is TGCAGTGCTAGTGCGATCGACAGGACCTCCTACGAGCAGTACTTC.

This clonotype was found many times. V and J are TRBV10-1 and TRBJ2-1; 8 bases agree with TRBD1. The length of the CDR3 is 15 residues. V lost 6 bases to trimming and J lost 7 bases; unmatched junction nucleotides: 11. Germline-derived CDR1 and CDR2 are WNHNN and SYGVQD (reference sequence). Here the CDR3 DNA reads TGCGCCAGCAGCGAACTCGGACAGGGTAAAAATGAGCAGTTCTTC. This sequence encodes CASSELGQGKNEQFF.

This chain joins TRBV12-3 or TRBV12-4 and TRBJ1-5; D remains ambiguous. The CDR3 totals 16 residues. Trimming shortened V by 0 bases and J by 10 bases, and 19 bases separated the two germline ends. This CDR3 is CASSLALPAPNVPQHF. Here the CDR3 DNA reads TGTGCCAGCAGTTTAGCGCTGCCGGCACCTAACGTCCCCCAGCATTTT.

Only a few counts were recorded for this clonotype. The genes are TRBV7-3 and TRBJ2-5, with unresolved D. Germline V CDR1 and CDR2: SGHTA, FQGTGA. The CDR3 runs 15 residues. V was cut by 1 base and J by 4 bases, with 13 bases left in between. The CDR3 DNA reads TGTGCCAGCAGCTTAAGCGGAAACCCCAGAGAGACCCAGTACTTC. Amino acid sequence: CASSLSGNPRETQYF.

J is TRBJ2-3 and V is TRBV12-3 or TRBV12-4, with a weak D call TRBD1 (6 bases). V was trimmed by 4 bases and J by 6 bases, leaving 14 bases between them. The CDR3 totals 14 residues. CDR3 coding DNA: TGTGCCAGCAGTTCCATTGACAGGTCCGATACGCAGTATTTT. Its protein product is CASSSIDRSDTQYF.

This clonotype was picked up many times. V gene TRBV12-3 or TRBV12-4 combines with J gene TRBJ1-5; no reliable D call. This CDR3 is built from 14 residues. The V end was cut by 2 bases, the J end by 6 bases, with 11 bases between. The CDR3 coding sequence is TGTGCCAGCAGTTTACAGTCTTCTCGTCAGCCCCAGCATTTT. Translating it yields CASSLQSSRQPQHF.

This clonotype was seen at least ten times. The CDR3 protein is CASSQPTSGYEQYF. CDR3 DNA sequence: TGTGCCAGCAGCCAACCGACTAGCGGATACGAGCAGTACTTC. This chain joins TRBV7-8 and TRBJ2-7; 9 bases map to TRBD2. The CDR3 loop spans 14 amino acids. The V and J ends lost 5 bases and 4 bases, in that order; junction bases with no gene match: 6. Germline lookup yields CDR1 SGHVS and CDR2 FQNEAQ.

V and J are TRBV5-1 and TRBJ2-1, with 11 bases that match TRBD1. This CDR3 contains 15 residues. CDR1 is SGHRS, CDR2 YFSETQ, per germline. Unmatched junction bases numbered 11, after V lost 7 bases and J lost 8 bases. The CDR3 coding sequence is TGCGCCAGCGCAAATGGACAGGGGGCAAACCATGAGCAGTTCTTC. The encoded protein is CASANGQGANHEQFF. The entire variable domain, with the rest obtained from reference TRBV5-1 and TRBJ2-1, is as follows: KAGVTQTPRYLIKTRGQQVTLSCSPISGHRSVSWYQQTPGQGLQFLFEYFSETQRNKGNFPGRFSGRQFSNSRSEMNVSTLELGDSALYLCASANGQGANHEQFFGPGTRLTVL.

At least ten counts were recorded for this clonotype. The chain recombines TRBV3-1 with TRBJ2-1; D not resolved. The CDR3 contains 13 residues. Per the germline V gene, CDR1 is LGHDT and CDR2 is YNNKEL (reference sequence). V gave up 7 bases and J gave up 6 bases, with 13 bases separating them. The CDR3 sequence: CASIPPASNEQFF. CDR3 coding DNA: TGTGCCAGCATCCCACCCGCGAGCAATGAGCAGTTCTTC.

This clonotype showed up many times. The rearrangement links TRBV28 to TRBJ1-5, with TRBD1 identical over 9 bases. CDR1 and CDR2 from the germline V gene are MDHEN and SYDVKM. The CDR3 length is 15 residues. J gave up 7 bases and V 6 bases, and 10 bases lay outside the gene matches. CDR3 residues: CASRPDRGVGQPQHF. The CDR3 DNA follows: TGTGCCAGCAGGCCGGACAGGGGAGTTGGCCAGCCCCAGCATTTT.

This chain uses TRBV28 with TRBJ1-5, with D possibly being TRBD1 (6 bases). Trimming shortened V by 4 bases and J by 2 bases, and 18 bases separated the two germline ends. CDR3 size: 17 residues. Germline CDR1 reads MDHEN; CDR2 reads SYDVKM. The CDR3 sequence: CASSSVGGLKGNQPQHF. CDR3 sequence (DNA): TGTGCCAGCAGTTCCGTCGGGGGCCTTAAGGGCAATCAGCCCCAGCATTTT.

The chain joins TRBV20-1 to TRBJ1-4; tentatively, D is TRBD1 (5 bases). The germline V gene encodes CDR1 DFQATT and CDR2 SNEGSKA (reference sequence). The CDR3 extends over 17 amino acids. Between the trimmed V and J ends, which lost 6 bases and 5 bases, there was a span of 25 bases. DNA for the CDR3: TGCAGTGCCACCAAATTCACAGCCGGGACCGAGAATGAAAAACTGTTTTTT. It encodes CSATKFTAGTENEKLFF.

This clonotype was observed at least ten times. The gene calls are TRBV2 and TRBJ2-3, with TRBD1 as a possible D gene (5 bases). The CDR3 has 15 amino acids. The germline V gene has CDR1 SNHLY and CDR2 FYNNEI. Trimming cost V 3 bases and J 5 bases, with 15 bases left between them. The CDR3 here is CASSESRVTLDTQYF. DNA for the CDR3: TGTGCCAGCAGTGAGAGCAGGGTAACCCTAGATACGCAGTATTTT.

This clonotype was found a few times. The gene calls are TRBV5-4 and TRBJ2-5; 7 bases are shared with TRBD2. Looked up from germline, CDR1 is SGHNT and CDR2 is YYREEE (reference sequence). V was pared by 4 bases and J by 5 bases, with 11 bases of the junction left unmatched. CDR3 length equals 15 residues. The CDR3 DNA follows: TGTGCCAGCAGCCCGGAAGGCGGGAGAGGGGAGACCCAGTACTTC. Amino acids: CASSPEGGRGETQYF.